These T cell receptor beta chains were read from a single sample in a study of T cells expressing NK-cell markers. TCRdb derives one entry per CDR3 protein from the 5' RACE reads, leaving out DNA. The sample is made up of 200,000 to 300,000 distinct CDR3 sequences, and the top ten hold around 0.42% of it. Material: blood T cells: a sorted CD56 or NKG2C T cell subset, CD4+ or CD8+ T cells, or bulk PBMC T cells (not recorded which). These receptor sequences come from a man aged 18-30 years in good health. Each CDR3 is given with its conserved first and last residue. Each record gives: J gene, V gene, CDR3 protein.

>TRBJ2-7|TRBV29-1
CSVAQRVGGEQYF
>TRBJ2-1|TRBV12-3/TRBV12-4
CASSSFRDRVEFF
>TRBJ1-5|TRBV20-1
CSASRPNSNQPQHF
>TRBJ1-1|TRBV12-3/TRBV12-4
CASGHLRGEAFF
>TRBJ1-2|TRBV19
CASRTEIYGYTF
>TRBJ2-1|TRBV29-1
CSVEGQVGNEQFF
>TRBJ2-1|TRBV25-1
CASSEGTGAYNEQFF
>TRBJ1-2|TRBV20-1
CSATQTGSYGYTF
>TRBJ2-1|TRBV7-9
CASSLVLAAQFF
>TRBJ2-5|TRBV20-1
CSARGLLAGDGETQYF
>TRBJ2-1|TRBV4-2
CASSRDGGIVAGGSNEQFF
>TRBJ1-5|TRBV9
CASSPLYRGRQPQHF
>TRBJ2-7|TRBV5-4
CASSLDSDHYEQYF
>TRBJ2-7|TRBV18
CASSELGEQYF
>TRBJ1-5|TRBV27
CASSSGGQPQHF
>TRBJ2-1|TRBV7-2
CASSFTSGNHNEQFF
>TRBJ1-5|TRBV20-1
CSAPTPWGDSNQPQHF
>TRBJ2-7|TRBV7-2
CASTLASGPYEQYF
>TRBJ2-2|TRBV7-9
CASSFSGQLSLFF
>TRBJ2-1|TRBV4-3
CASSQFSGMDDNEQFF
>TRBJ2-7|TRBV18
CASSPPRASGTKAYEQYF
>TRBJ1-5|TRBV18
CASSPLPETGGNQPQHF
>TRBJ2-3|TRBV7-6
CASSLTGEADTQYF
>TRBJ2-7|TRBV10-3
CAITGQGSSYEQYF
>TRBJ1-6|TRBV5-5
CASSSQFLITGSPLHF
>TRBJ2-1|TRBV18
CASSPRWGDEQFF
>TRBJ2-2|TRBV19
CASSIVAANTGELFF
>TRBJ1-5|TRBV19
CASSIGRGGQPQHF
>TRBJ1-1|TRBV5-1
CASSLEPGQATEAFF
>TRBJ2-7|TRBV11-1
CASTSTQGHASGIYEQYF
>TRBJ1-1|TRBV6-5
CASSYLGGTEAFF
>TRBJ2-7|TRBV20-1
CSATDRGLYEQYF
>TRBJ2-1|TRBV5-1
CASSFASGRANEQFF
>TRBJ1-2|TRBV19
CASTPNLPGPPSDGYTF
>TRBJ2-1|TRBV5-6
CASSLRLLFEQFF
>TRBJ1-5|TRBV5-6
CASSSQGMSQPQHF
>TRBJ2-3|TRBV5-1
CASSPRGAGGTDTQYF
>TRBJ2-5|TRBV29-1
CSAQDSSRETQYF
>TRBJ2-5|TRBV19
CASSRTGRQETQYF
>TRBJ2-5|TRBV6-2/TRBV6-3
CASQKKTARVEETQYF
>TRBJ2-7|TRBV6-5
CASSYVVGTASYEQYF
>TRBJ2-5|TRBV29-1
CSAVSGRGETQYF
>TRBJ1-2|TRBV5-5
CASSGRSRYGYTF